This T cell receptor (beta chain) appears in the sequencing data of a study of shared clonotypes between healthy human individuals. Study-wide findings and caveats: Among the subsets, naive ones generally showed larger estimated richness than memory ones. For sorted subsets, rarefaction showed incomplete sequencing despite large depth.

The sorted-subset replicate PCRs were given roughly 190 ng DNA, which is some 29,000 T cell genomes. Profiled with immunoSEQ multiplex PCR; TCRdb holds only in-frame clones, not every one. The table records under 650,000 clones, less than 96% of them present only once. This CDR3 has 17 amino acids. The V gene's germline CDR1 is LNHDA and CDR2 SQIVND (reference sequence). The V and J ends lost 0 bases and 4 bases respectively, with 16 bases between them. This clone has just one count. Antigen specificity is unknown. The rearrangement joins TRBV19 to TRBJ1-5, with a tentative D call TRBD1 (5 bases). The clonotype originates from a woman aged 30 to 39 in good health. The sequencing input was naive CD4+ T cells sorted from blood. Subset of the sample: CD45RA+ positively selected. The CDR3 bases are TGTGCCAGTAGTATAGATACGGTCGCCAGGGTTAATCAGCCCCAGCATTTT. Residues: CASSIDTVARVNQPQHF.